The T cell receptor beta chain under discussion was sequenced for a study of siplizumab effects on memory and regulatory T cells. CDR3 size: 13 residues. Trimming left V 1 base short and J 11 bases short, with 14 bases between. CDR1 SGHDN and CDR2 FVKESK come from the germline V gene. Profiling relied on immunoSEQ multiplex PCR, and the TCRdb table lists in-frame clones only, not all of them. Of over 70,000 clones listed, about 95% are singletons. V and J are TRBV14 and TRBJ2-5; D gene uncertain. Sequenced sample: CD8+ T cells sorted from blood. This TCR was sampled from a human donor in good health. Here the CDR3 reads CASSQGFIDEQYF. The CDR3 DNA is TGTGCCAGCAGCCAAGGTTTTATCGATGAGCAGTACTTC.